The entry below gives a single T cell receptor beta chain sequence along with its context. The same CDR3 is also encoded by other DNA sequences in this sample. The source of the sample is a study of blood T cell repertoires in COVID-19. In the study overall: T cells, B-cell-depleted T cells, or PBMCs supplied cDNA or gDNA.

The germline V gene has CDR1 SGHRS and CDR2 YFSETQ. Trimming left V 0 bases short and J 1 base short, with 4 bases between. The CDR3 spans 13 residues. Generated by immunoSEQ multiplex PCR, the TCRdb table keeps only in-frame clones and is missing some. There are roughly 67,000 clones in the sample; 85% to 95% occur only once, and less than 3.5% lies in the top ten. This chain links TRBV5-1 with TRBJ1-1; D not certain. Source material: peripheral blood. The sequence derives from a man aged 65 to 85 with active COVID-19. CDR3 coding DNA: TGCGCCAGCAGCTTGGGGGCGAACACTGAAGCTTTCTTT. This codes for CASSLGANTEAFF.